This T cell receptor (beta chain) was observed in a study of T cells in Graves' hyperthyroidism and ophthalmopathy. General study points: A 13 V-J model separated ophthalmopathy from stable hyperthyroidism.

Researchers took RNA transcripts and amplified the TCR beta CDR3 regions from them. Initially, a first-round RT-PCR of the TCR CDR3 employed the HTBI primer set. TCRdb re-called the multiplex PCR reads with MiXCR, one entry per CDR3 protein. The profile shows under 800,000 distinct CDR3 sequences, about 14% of them singletons. After removal of 5 bases from V and 5 bases from J, the junction contained 7 bases not matched to a gene. Germline CDR1 and CDR2: LGHNA and YSLEER. The CDR3 spans 15 residues. Turning to this clonotype: Its antigen is currently unknown.

The J gene is TRBJ1-4, the V gene TRBV4-3; 8 bases agree with TRBD1. This clonotype was sampled from a woman in her late teens or twenties with Graves' hyperthyroidism. Sample: blood. In DNA, the CDR3 is TGCGCCAGCAGCTCAGGGACAGGAAAGAATGAAAAACTGTTTTTT. It is translated as CASSSGTGKNEKLFF.